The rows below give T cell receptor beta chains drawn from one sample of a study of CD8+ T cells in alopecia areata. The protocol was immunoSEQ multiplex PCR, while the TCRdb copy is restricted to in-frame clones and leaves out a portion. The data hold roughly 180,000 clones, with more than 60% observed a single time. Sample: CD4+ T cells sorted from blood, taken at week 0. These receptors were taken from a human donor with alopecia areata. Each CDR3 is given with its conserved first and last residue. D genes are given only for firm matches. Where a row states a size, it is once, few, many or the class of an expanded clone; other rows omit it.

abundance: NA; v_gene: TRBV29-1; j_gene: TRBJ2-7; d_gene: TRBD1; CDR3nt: TGCAGCGTTTCTGGGACAGGGAATGCCGAGCAGTACTTC; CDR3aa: CSVSGTGNAEQYF
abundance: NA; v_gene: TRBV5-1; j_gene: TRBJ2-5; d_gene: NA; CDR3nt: TGCGCCAGCAGCTTGGACGGGGGTGGCCAAGAGACCCAGTACTTC; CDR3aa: CASSLDGGGQETQYF
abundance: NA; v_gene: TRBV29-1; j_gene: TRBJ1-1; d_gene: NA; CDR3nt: TGCAGCGTACTAAGATCGGGGCCCACTGAAGCTTTCTTT; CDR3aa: CSVLRSGPTEAFF
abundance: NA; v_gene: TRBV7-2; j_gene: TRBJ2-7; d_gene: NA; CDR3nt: TGTGCCAGCAGCTTAGAGGGGACCTACGAGCAGTACTTC; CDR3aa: CASSLEGTYEQYF
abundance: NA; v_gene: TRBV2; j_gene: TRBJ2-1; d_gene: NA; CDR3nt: TGTGCCAGCATCCCGACGCACTACAATGAGCAGTTCTTC; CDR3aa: CASIPTHYNEQFF
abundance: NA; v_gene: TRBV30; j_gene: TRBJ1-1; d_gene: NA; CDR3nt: TGTGCCTGGAGTGGGGAACACAAGGGCGACACTGAAGCTTTCTTT; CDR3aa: CAWSGEHKGDTEAFF
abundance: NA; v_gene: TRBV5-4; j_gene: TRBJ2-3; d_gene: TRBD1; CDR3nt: TGTGCCAGCAGCGGCGGACAGGGACTCACAGATACGCAGTATTTT; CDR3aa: CASSGGQGLTDTQYF
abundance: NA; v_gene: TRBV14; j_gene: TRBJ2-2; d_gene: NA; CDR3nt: TGTGCCAGCAGCCAAGGAGGGACCCCCCTCACCGGGGAGCTGTTTTTT; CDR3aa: CASSQGGTPLTGELFF
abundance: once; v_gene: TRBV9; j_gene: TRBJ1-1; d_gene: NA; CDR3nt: TGTGCCAGCAGCCTTACAAAGGGAGTGAACACTGAAGCTTTCTTT; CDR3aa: CASSLTKGVNTEAFF
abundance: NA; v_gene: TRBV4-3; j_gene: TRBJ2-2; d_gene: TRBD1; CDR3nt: TGCGCCAGCAGCCAAAAGACAGGGGGAACCGGGGAGCTGTTTTTT; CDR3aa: CASSQKTGGTGELFF
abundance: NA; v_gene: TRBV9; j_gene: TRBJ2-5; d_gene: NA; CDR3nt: TGTGCCAGCAGCGTTAGTGGGAGTGGGCAAGAGACCCAGTACTTC; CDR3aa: CASSVSGSGQETQYF
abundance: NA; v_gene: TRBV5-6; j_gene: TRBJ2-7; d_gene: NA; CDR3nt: TGTGCCAGCAGTCGAGTTGCTCCGGGGGACGAGCAGTACTTC; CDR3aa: CASSRVAPGDEQYF
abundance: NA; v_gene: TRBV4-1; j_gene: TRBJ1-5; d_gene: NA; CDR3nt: TGCGCCAGCAGCCAAGAAGGGGGGTTTCAGCCCCAGCATTTT; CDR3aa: CASSQEGGFQPQHF
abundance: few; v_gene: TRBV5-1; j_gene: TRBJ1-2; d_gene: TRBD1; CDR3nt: TGCGCCAGCAGCCCCGATAAAAGGACAGGAAGTACTAACTATGGCTACACCTTC; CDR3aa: CASSPDKRTGSTNYGYTF
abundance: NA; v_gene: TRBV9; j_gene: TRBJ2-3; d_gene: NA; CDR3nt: TGTGCCAGCAGCGTAAGGGAAGGCGATACGCAGTATTTT; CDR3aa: CASSVREGDTQYF
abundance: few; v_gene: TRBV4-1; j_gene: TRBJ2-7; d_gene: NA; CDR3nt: TGCGCCAGCAGCCAACCCGCCCCGGAGCTCCACTTC; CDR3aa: CASSQPAPELHF
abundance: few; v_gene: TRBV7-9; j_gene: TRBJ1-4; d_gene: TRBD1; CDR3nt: TGTGCCAGCGACAGGGACACTAATGAAAAACTGTTTTTT; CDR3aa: CASDRDTNEKLFF
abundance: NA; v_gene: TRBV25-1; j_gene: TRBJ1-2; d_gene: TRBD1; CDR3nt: TGTGCCAGCACGGACAGGGTCGGGTATGGCTACACCTTC; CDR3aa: CASTDRVGYGYTF
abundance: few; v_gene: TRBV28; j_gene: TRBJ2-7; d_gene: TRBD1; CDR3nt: TGTGCCAGCAGCGGGACAGGGGTCGCCGTAGGGGAGCAGTACTTC; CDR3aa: CASSGTGVAVGEQYF
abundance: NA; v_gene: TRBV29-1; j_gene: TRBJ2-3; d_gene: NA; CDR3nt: TGCAGCGTTGACACCAAACTCCGACTGGGGACAGATACGCAGTATTTT; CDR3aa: CSVDTKLRLGTDTQYF
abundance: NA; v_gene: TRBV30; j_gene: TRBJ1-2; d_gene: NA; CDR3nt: TGTGCCTGGAGTGTCGGGAGTGGCTACACCTTC; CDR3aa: CAWSVGSGYTF
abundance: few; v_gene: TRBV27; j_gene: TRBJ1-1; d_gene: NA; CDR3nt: TGTGCCAGCAGCGTAAAGTGGCGACTGAACACTGAAGCTTTCTTT; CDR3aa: CASSVKWRLNTEAFF
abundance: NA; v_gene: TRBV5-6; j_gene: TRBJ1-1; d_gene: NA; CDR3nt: TGTGCCAGCAGCTTGGGGCAGCGGGTGGGCCTGAACACTGAAGCTTTCTTT; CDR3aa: CASSLGQRVGLNTEAFF
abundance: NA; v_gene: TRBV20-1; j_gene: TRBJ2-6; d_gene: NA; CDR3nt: TGCAGTGCTAGCGGGGCCAACGTCCTGACTTTC; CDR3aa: CSASGANVLTF
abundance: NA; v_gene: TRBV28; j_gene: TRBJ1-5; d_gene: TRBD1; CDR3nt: TGTGCCAGCAGTCTTACCCCCGGGACAGGGAAACAGCCCCAGCATTTT; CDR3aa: CASSLTPGTGKQPQHF
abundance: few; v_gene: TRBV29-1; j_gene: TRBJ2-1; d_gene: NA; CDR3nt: TGCAGCGTTGATAAGGGGAATGAGCAGTTCTTC; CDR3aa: CSVDKGNEQFF
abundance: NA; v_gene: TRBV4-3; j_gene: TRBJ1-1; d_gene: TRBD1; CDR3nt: TGCGCCAGCAGCCGATCGGGACAGGGATTGGGCACTGAAGCTTTCTTT; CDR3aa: CASSRSGQGLGTEAFF
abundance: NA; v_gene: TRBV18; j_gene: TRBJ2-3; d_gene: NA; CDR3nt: TGTGCCAGCTCACCACGGACTAGCACAGATACGCAGTATTTT; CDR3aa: CASSPRTSTDTQYF
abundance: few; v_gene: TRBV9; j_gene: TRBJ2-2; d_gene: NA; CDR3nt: TGTGCCAGCAGCGTTTCAGGATACGCGAACACCGGGGAGCTGTTTTTT; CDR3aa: CASSVSGYANTGELFF
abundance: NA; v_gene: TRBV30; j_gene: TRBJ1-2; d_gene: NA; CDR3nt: TGTGCCTGGAGTGCCGGTGTGGATATCTATGGCTACACCTTC; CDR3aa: CAWSAGVDIYGYTF
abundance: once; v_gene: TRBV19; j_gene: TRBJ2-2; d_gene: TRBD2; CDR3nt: TGTGCCAGTAGTCCGCCGGGGACTAGAGCCGGGGAGCTGTTTTTT; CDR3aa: CASSPPGTRAGELFF
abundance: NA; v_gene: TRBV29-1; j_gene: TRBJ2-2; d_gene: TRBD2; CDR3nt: TGCAGCGTTGTCTCGGGGGGCACCGGGGAGCTGTTTTTT; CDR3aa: CSVVSGGTGELFF
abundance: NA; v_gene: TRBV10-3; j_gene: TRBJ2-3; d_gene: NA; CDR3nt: TGTGCCATCAGTGAGTCTAGGACAGATACGCAGTATTTT; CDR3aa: CAISESRTDTQYF
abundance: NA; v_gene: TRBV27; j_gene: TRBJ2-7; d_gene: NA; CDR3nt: TGTGCCAGCAGTACCGGTTACGAGCAGTACTTC; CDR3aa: CASSTGYEQYF
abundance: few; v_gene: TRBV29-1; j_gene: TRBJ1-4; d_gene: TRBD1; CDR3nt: TGCAGCGTGCAGGGGGCGGCTAATGAAAAACTGTTTTTT; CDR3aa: CSVQGAANEKLFF
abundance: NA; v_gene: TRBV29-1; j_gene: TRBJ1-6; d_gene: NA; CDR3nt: TGCAGCGTCCGCCCAGCAGGGGACAATTCACCCCTCCACTTT; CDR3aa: CSVRPAGDNSPLHF
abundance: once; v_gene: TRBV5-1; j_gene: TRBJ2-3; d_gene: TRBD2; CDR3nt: TGCGCCAGCAGCGGGGGACTAGCGACAGATTGGAGAGATACGCAGTATTTT; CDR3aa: CASSGGLATDWRDTQYF
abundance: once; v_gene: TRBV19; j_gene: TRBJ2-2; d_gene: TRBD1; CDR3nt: TGTGCCAGTACCACGGGACAGGGGAACACCGGGGAGCTGTTTTTT; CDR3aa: CASTTGQGNTGELFF
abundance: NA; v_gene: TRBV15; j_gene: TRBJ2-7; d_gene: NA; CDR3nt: TGTGCCACCGGTCGGGACTTTTCCTACGAGCAGTACTTC; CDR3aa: CATGRDFSYEQYF
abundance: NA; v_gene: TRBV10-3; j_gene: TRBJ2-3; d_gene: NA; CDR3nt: TGTGCCATCAGTGACAGGGCGCGGGGCACAGATACGCAGTATTTT; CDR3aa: CAISDRARGTDTQYF
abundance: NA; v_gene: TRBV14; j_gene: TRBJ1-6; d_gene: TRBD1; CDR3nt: TGTGCCAGCAGCCAAGTGACAGGGAGTTCACCCCTCCACTTT; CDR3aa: CASSQVTGSSPLHF
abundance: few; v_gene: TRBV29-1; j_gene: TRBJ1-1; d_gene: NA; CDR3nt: TGCAGCGTTGAGTTGGGACGGGGTAGCACTGAAGCTTTCTTT; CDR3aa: CSVELGRGSTEAFF
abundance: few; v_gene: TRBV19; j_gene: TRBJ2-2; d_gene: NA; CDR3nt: TGTGCCAGTAGAGATTTCGCCGGGGAGCTGTTTTTT; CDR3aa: CASRDFAGELFF
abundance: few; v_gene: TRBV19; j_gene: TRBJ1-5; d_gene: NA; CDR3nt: TGTGCCAGTAGTATCGATAGGGTTAAGCAGCCCCAGCATTTT; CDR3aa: CASSIDRVKQPQHF
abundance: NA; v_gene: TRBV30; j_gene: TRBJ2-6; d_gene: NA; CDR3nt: TGTGCCTGTGACCTGTCTGGGGCCAACGTCCTGACTTTC; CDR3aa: CACDLSGANVLTF
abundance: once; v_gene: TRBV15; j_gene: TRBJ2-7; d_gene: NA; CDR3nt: TGTGCCACCAGCAGAGATCCAGATTACGAGCAGTACTTC; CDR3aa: CATSRDPDYEQYF
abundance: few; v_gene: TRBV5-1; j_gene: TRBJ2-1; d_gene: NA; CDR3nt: TGCGCCAGCAGCCAGGAGCATGAGCAGTTCTTC; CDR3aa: CASSQEHEQFF
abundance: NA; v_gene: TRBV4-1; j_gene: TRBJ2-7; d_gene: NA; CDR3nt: TGCGCCAGCAGCCAAGCTCAGGGGATGCTCTACGAGCAGTACTTC; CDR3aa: CASSQAQGMLYEQYF
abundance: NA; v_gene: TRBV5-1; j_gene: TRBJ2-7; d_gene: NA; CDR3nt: TGCGCCAGCAGCCAAGAGGGGCGGGGGCCCTACGAGCAGTACTTC; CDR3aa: CASSQEGRGPYEQYF
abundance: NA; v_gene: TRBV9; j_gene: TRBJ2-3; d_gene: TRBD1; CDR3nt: TGTGCCAGCAGCGAGATGGGACAGGGGTTAGATACGCAGTATTTT; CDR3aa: CASSEMGQGLDTQYF
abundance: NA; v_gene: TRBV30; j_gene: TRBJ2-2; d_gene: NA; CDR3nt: TGTGCCTGGAGTATTCAAACCGGGGAGCTGTTTTTT; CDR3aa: CAWSIQTGELFF
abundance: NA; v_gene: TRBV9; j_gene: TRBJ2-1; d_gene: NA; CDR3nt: TGTGCCAGCAGCGTCTCTTCGGGGGCAAGTAATGAGCAGTTCTTC; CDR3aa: CASSVSSGASNEQFF
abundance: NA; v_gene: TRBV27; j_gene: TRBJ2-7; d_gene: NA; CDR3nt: TGTGCCAGCAGCCCAGGGTCACCCTACGAGCAGTACTTC; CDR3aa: CASSPGSPYEQYF
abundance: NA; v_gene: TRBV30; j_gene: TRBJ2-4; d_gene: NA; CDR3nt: TGTGCCTGGAGTGTACCTCGGGGCCGCGGAGGCATTCAGTACTTC; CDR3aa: CAWSVPRGRGGIQYF
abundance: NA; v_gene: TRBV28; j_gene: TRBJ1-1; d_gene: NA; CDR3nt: TGTGCCAGCAGTCCACAATGGGCAACTGAAGCTTTCTTT; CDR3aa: CASSPQWATEAFF
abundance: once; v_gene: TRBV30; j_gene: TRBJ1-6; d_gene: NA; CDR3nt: TGTGCCTCCGACAGGTCCAATTCACCCCTCCACTTT; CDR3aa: CASDRSNSPLHF
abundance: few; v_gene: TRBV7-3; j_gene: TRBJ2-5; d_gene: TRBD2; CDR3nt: TGTGCCAGCAGCTTAACCATTAGCGGGGGCGAGACCCAGTACTTC; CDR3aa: CASSLTISGGETQYF
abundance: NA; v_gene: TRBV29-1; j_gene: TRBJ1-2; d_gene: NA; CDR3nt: TGCAGCGTTGAAGACAAGAAGGAATATGGCTACACCTTC; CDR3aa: CSVEDKKEYGYTF
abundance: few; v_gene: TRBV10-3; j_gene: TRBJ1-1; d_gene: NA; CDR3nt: TGTGCCATCAGTGAGTCTCGGACAGCCGGTCCGCTTGAAGCTTTCTTT; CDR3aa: CAISESRTAGPLEAFF
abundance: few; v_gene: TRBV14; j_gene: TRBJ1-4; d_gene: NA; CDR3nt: TGTGCCAGCAGCCAAGCTAAGGGCGGACTGTTTTTT; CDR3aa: CASSQAKGGLFF